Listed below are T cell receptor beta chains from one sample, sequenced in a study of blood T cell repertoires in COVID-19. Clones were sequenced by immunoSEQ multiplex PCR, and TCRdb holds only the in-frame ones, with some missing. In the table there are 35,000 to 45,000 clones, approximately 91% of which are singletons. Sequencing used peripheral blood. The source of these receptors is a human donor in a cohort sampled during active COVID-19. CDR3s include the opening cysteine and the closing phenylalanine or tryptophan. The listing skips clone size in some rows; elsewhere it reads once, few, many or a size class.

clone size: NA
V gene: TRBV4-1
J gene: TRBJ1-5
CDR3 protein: CASSREAGGLNQPQHF

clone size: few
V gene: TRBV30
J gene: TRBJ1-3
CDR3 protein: CAWSGGAGNTIYF

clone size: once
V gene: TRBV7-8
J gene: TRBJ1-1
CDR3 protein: CASTRGRWDTEAFF

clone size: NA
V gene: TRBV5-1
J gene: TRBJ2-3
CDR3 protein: CASSHNREDTQYF

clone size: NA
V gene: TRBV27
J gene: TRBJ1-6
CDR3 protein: CASESGGSYNSPLHF

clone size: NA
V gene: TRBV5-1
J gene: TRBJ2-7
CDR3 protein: CASSWDSNSYEQYF

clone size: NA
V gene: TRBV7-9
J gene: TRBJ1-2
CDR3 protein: CASTEGTGSLDGYTF

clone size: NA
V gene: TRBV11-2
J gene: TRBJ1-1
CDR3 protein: CASRRGGTEAFF

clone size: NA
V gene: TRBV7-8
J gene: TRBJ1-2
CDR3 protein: CASSSAGTGDKADYGYTF

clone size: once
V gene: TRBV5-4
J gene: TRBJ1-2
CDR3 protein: CASNVRDSGGYGYTF

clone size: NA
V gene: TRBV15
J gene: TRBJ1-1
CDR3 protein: CATSARQTMNTEAFF

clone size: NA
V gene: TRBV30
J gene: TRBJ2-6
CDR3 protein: CAWSVLQVLSSGANVLTF

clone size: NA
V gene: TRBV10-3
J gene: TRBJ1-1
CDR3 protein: CAITRGGPMNTEAFF

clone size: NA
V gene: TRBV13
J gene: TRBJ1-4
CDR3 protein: CASSSTLDSLNEKLFF

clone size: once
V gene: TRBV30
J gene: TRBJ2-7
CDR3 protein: CAWSLIQGEQYF

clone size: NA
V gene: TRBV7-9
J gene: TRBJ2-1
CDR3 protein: CASSPDKAPYNEQFF

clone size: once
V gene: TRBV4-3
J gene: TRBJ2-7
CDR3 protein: CASSQAGGGPYEQYF

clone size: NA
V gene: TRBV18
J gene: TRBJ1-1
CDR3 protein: CASSPTTGEGTEAFF

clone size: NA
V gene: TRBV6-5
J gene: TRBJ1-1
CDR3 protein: CASTLQGGAEAFF

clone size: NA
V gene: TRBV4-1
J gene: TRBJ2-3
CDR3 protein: CASSLLGLGTDTQYF

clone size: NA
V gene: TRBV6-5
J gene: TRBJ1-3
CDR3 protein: CASSYHRDSGNTIYF

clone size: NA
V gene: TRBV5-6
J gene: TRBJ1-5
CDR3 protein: CASSLGTEYQPQHF

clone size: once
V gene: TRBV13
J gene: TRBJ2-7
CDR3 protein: CASSLGRGPEQYF

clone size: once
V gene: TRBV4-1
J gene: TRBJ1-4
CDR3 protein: CASSHLDRVNEKLFF

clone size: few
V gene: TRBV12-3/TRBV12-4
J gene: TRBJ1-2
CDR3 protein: CASSPSRSGYTF

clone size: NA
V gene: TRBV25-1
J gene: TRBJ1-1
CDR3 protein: CASSEYRGDMNTEAFF

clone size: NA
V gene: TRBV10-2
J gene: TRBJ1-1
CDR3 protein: CASSDHRGPWTEAFF

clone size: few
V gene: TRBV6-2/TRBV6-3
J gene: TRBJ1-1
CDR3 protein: CASSYGSAAEAFF

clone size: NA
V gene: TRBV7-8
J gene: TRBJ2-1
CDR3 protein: CASGTGEPYNEQFF

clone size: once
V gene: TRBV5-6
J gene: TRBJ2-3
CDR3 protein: CASSFWSSGLLRTDTQYF

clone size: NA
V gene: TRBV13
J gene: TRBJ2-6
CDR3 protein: CASSLGTDNSGANVLTF

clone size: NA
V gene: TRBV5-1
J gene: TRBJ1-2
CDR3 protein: CASSPDLGEAYGYTF

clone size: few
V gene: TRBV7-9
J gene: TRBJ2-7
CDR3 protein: CASSPTIYEQYF

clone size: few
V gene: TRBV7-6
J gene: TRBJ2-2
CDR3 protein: CASTRQAGTGELFF

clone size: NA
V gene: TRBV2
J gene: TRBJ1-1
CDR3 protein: CASSERGFGTEAFF

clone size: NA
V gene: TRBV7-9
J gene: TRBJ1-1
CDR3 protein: CASSSGLPMNTEAFF

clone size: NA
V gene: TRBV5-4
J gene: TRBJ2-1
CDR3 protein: CASSSGLAGGQGYNEQFF

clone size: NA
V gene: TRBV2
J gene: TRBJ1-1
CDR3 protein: CASRPGTGTNTEAFF

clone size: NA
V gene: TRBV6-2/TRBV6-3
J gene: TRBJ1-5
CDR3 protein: CASSYGQYNQPQHF

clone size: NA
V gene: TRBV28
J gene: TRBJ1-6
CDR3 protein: CASSFFRGVGSYNSPLHF

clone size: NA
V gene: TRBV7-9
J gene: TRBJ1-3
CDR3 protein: CASSPGTTGNTIYF

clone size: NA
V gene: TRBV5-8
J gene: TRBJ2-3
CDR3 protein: CASSPTPITDTQYF

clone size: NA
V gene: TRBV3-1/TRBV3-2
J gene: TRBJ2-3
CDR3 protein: CASSQEAGDRDTQYF

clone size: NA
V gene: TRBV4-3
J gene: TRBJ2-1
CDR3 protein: CASSQDGGSYNEQFF

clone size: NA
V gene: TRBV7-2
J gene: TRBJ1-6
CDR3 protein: CASSVGQEKLYNSPLHF

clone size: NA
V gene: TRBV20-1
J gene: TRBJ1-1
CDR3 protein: CSASGNEAEAFF

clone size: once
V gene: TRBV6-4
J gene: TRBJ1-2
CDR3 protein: CASSDLRDRDYGYTF

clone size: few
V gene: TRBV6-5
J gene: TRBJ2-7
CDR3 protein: CASSYTGAYEQYF

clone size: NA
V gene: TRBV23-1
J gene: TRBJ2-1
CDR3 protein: CASSQGEEGSYNEQFF